This T cell receptor beta chain was documented in a study of metastatic and nonmetastatic thyroid tumors. TCRdb ran MiXCR on the PCR reads. The table lists roughly 90,000 clones, around 14% of them singletons. The entire patient cohort was treatment-naive prior to thyroid surgery. J gave up 0 bases and V 4 bases, and 5 bases lay outside the gene matches. Germline V gene lookup returns CDR1 LGHNA and CDR2 YNFKEQ. This CDR3 spans 16 amino acids. Ten or more counts support this clone. The source material was blood. The TCR sequence derives from a female donor with papillary thyroid cancer or a benign thyroid nodule (not recorded which). Some clones in this sample may be carry-over from other donors' samples. The V call is TRBV4-2, the J call TRBJ2-7, with TRBD2 matching over 11 bases. CDR3 residues: CASSRGTSGFSYEQYF. CDR3 nucleotide sequence: TGTGCCAGCAGCCGTGGGACTAGCGGCTTCTCCTACGAGCAGTACTTC.